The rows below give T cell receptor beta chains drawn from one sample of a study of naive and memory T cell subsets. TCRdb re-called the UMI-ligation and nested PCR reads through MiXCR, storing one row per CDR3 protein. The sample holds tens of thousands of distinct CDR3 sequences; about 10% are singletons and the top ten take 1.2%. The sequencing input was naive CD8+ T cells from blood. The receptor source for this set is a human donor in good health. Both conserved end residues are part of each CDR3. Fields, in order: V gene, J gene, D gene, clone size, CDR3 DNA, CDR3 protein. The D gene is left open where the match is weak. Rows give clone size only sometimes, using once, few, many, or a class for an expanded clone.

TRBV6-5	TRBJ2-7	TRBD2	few	TGTGCCAGCAGTATGGGGAGGGACGGCTCCTACGAGCAGTACTTC	CASSMGRDGSYEQYF
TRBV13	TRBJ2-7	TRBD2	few	TGTGCCAGTTCTAGCGGGAGATTGGACGAGCAGTACTTC	CASSSGRLDEQYF
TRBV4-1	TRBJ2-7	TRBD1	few	TGCGCCAGCAGCCGGACAGGGGACCAGGGCTACGAGCAGTACTTC	CASSRTGDQGYEQYF
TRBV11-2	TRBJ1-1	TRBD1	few	TGTGCCAGCAGGGTACAGGGGGAAGCTTTCTTT	CASRVQGEAFF
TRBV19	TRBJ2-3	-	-	TGTGCCAGTAGTATGGTTAGAACAGATACGCAGTATTTT	CASSMVRTDTQYF
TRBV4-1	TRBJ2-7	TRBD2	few	TGCGCGGCCGGGGGGAGGGCCCCTTACGAGCAGTACTTC	CAAGGRAPYEQYF
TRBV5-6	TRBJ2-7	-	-	TGTGCCAGCAGCTTCAGGGGTTATTACGAGCAGTACTTC	CASSFRGYYEQYF
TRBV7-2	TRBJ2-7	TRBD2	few	TGTGCCAGCAGCTTAGTTCCTAGCGGGAGCCCCCACGAGCAGTACTTC	CASSLVPSGSPHEQYF
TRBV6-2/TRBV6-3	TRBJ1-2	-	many	TGTGCCAGCAGTTTGGACAGCGTCCCCTTCTATGGCTACACCTTC	CASSLDSVPFYGYTF
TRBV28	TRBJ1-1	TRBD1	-	TGTGCCAGCAGCAACTTTACAGGGGACCCTGAAGCTTTCTTT	CASSNFTGDPEAFF
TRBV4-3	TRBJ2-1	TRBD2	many	TGCGCCAGCAGCCAATATTCGGGAGGGAATGAGCAGTTCTTC	CASSQYSGGNEQFF
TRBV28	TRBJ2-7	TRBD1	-	TGTGCCAGCGTGGGGGGACAGGAGTTATACGAGCAGTACTTC	CASVGGQELYEQYF
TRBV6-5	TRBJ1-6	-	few	TGTGCCAGCAGTTATACGGGGAATTCACCCCTCCACTTT	CASSYTGNSPLHF
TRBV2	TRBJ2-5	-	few	TGTGCCAGCAGTGAGGGGTATGAGACCCAGTACTTC	CASSEGYETQYF
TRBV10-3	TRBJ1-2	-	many	TGTGCCATCAGTGAAAACATATTAACGACAGGCACCTATGGCTACACCTTC	CAISENILTTGTYGYTF
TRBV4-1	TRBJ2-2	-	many	TGCGCCAGCAGCCAACCAATCGCCGGGGAGCTGTTTTTT	CASSQPIAGELFF
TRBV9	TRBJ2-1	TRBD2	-	TGTGCCAGCACCGCTAGCGGGAGCTACAATGAGCAGTTCTTC	CASTASGSYNEQFF
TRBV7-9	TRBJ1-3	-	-	TGTGCCAGCAGCTCCCCCGGGTCAACGGGAAACACCATATATTTT	CASSSPGSTGNTIYF
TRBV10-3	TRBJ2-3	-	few	TGTGCCATCAGTGATATGAGCAGAAGCACAGATACGCAGTATTTT	CAISDMSRSTDTQYF
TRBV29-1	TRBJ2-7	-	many	TGCAGCGTTGAGCACTCCCGGGACGAGCAGTACTTC	CSVEHSRDEQYF
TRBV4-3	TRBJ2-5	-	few	TGCGCCAGCGCCAGGCACGTTCAGGAGACCCAGTACTTC	CASARHVQETQYF
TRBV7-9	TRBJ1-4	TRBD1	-	TGTGCCAGCAGCGCGCGGACAGGGGGCGAATTAGGAAAACTGTTTTTT	CASSARTGGELGKLFF
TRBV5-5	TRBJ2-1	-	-	TGTGCCAGCAGCTTGGCACGGCCAGACAATGAGCAGTTCTTC	CASSLARPDNEQFF
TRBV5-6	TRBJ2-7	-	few	TGTGCCAGCAGCCCCGTGGGGGCTTACCACTACGAGCAGTACTTC	CASSPVGAYHYEQYF
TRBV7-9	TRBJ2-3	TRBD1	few	TGTGCCAGCAGCCATGGACAGGGGGCAGATACGCAGTATTTT	CASSHGQGADTQYF
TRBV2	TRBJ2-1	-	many	TGTGCCAACCGGGGCCCGAACAATGAGCAGTTCTTC	CANRGPNNEQFF
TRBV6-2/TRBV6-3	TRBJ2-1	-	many	TGTGCCAGCAGTTTCGACGGGCGAGACGATGAGCAGTTCTTC	CASSFDGRDDEQFF
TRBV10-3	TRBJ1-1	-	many	TGTGCCATCAGTGAGACATTGAACACTGAAGCTTTCTTT	CAISETLNTEAFF
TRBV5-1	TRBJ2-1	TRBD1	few	TGCGCCAGCAGTCTCGGGGACAGGGCTTACAATGAGCAGTTCTTC	CASSLGDRAYNEQFF
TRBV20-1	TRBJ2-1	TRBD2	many	TGCAGTGCTCACAAGGAGGGAGGGCCTGGAAATGAGCAGTTCTTC	CSAHKEGGPGNEQFF
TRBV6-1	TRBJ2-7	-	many	TGTGCCAGCAGTGAGCGGCAGGTCTACGAGCAGTACTTC	CASSERQVYEQYF
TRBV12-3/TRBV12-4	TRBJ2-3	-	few	TGTGCCAGCAGTTTAGGGTTCGCCGGTCCTAGCACAGATACGCAGTATTTT	CASSLGFAGPSTDTQYF
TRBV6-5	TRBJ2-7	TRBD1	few	TGTGCCAGCAGTGCGGGACAGGGGTCCTACGAGCAGTACTTC	CASSAGQGSYEQYF
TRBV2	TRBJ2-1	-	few	TGTGCCAGCAGTGCAACTGCAGGACTCCTCGATGAGCAGTTCTTC	CASSATAGLLDEQFF
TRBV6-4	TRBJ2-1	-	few	TGTGCCAGCAGTGTTGGCGGGACATACAATGAGCAGTTCTTC	CASSVGGTYNEQFF
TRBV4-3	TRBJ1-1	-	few	TGCGCCAGCAGCCTCCGGCTTGGTGACACTGAAGCTTTCTTT	CASSLRLGDTEAFF
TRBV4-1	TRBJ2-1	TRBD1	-	TGCGCCAGCAGCTATAGGACAGGGGGAGATGAGCAGTTCTTC	CASSYRTGGDEQFF
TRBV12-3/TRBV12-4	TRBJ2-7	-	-	TGTGCCAGCCGTTTGGCCTCCGGGACTTCAGACTACGAGCAGTACTTC	CASRLASGTSDYEQYF
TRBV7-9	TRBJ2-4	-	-	TGTGCCAGCAGCTTACCGGGAGAATTGGACATTCAGTACTTC	CASSLPGELDIQYF
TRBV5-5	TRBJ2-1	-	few	TGTGCCAGCGCCCTAGGGGGGAGTGGTTCCTACAATGAGCAGTTCTTC	CASALGGSGSYNEQFF